The text below deals with one TCR beta chain. Its matching antigen is unknown. This entry comes from a study of cytomegalovirus exposure and HLA in healthy donors. Study-level findings and limits: Donors belonging to an Asian-associated ancestry cluster reportedly showed fewer N-insertions in productive TCRs than the roughly 670-donor mean, according to what a later analysis found. Associated with cytomegalovirus, according to the listing, were around 160 TCR beta chains.

The CDR3 runs to 14 residues. Germline V lookup: CDR1 SGHKS, CDR2 YYEKEE (reference sequence). The ends were cut back, 2 bases at V and 5 bases at J, with 13 bases in the middle. Use of 60 Vbeta and 13 Jbeta primers characterized the PCR. TCRdb's copy holds only in-frame clones and misses some; the assay was immunoSEQ multiplex PCR. The table has around 230,000 clones, around 83% seen once; the top ten hold 0.24%. The clonotype was recovered from a girl aged 2-9 years in good health and CMV-seronegative. The sample comprised PBMCs. The chain combines TRBV5-5 with TRBJ1-2; D gene ambiguous. The CDR3 DNA reads as TGTGCCAGCAGCTTCCTGGGCCAGGCTTATGGCTACACCTTC. Translation gives CASSFLGQAYGYTF.